This TCR beta chain was observed in a study of blood T cells in healthy people across ages. On the study more broadly: Template switching picked up about one barcoded beta molecule for each two T cells.

Regarding the study as a whole: Relative to aged donors, long-lived donors carried more naive CD4+ cells and displayed higher diversity.

This CDR3 has 12 amino acids. Each donor's blood draw was around 9.1 milliliters of peripheral blood. Next came a second PCR, run for about 6 to 12 cycles, which used a sample-barcoded 5' primer along with a J-beta primer mix. TCRdb re-analysed the 5' RACE reads in MiXCR, keeping a single row per CDR3 protein. The sample consists of some 1.5 million distinct CDR3 sequences, 28% of them appearing once. Worth noting for this clonotype: The antigen remains undetermined. The junction and the germline gene differ at one end; a read error may be behind it.

The TCR comes from a woman aged 25 to 39 in good health. Sequencing input: blood. V and J are TRBV12-3 or TRBV12-4 and TRBJ1-2; tentative D call: TRBD1 (6 bases). The CDR3 DNA follows: TGTGCCAGCACGGGGGGCAGCTATGGCCACACCTTC. It specifies CASTGGSYGHTF.